This TCR beta chain came from a study of control samples from healthy donors and cancer patients. Assay used: immunoSEQ multiplex PCR; TCRdb lists only in-frame clones, some missing. The data hold about 120,000 clones, with 93% observed a single time. Trimming removed 4 bases from V and 9 bases from J; junction bases left unmatched: 8. Germline V CDR1 and CDR2: MGHRA, YSYEKL. The CDR3 has 13 residues. V is TRBV4-1 and J is TRBJ2-7, with 8 bases aligning to TRBD1. The TCR originated in a man aged 30-40 years in good health. Sequenced sample: blood. This chain's CDR3 is CASSPRTGFAQYF. The CDR3 DNA reads as TGCGCCAGCAGCCCCAGGACAGGGTTCGCGCAGTACTTC.